The 30 T cell receptor beta chains below come from one sample, sequenced in a study of metastatic and nonmetastatic thyroid tumors. Using MiXCR, TCRdb re-called clones from the PCR reads. Of roughly 16,000 clones in the sample, about 23% were seen once. The entire patient cohort was treatment-naive prior to thyroid surgery. The sample comprised adjacent normal tissue. All receptors come from a female donor with papillary thyroid cancer or a benign thyroid nodule (not recorded which). Some clones in this sample may be carry-over from other donors' samples.

Note on this clone: A read error may be the cause here, since a much bigger clone is one base away. This chain links TRBV6-1 with TRBJ2-7; 7 nucleotides align to TRBD1. CDR3 size: 15 residues. From germline, CDR1 is MNHNS and CDR2 SASEGT. V lost 6 bases, J lost 3 bases, and 11 bases stayed unmatched. CDR3 DNA sequence: TGTGCCAGCAGCGGGACAGCGAGTTTAGGCTACGAGCAGTACTTC. Translating it yields CASSGTASLGYEQYF.

The chain uses TRBV19 and TRBJ2-3; D possibly corresponds to TRBD2 (6 bases). Germline V gene data show CDR1 as LNHDA and CDR2 as SQIVND (reference sequence). The CDR3 totals 15 residues. V was pared by 5 bases and J by 0 bases, with 12 bases between. CDR3 loop: CASSGGRLSTDTQYF. Written as DNA, the CDR3 is TGTGCCAGTAGTGGAGGGAGACTTAGCACAGATACGCAGTATTTT.

The chain has TRBV20-1 and TRBJ2-5, with 10 nucleotides matching TRBD2. This CDR3 is 16 amino acids long. The trim removed 5 bases at V and 3 bases at J, leaving 12 bases unmatched. CDR1 is DFQATT, CDR2 SNEGSKA, per germline (reference sequence). The CDR3 here is CSAGSVSGRVEETQYF. In DNA, the CDR3 is TGCAGTGCTGGGTCGGTCAGCGGGAGGGTTGAAGAGACCCAGTACTTC.

This chain joins TRBV20-1 and TRBJ1-5, with D hard to call. Germline V gene data show CDR1 as DFQATT and CDR2 as SNEGSKA (reference sequence). This CDR3 has 12 amino acids. Between the trimmed V and J ends, which lost 6 bases and 4 bases, there was a span of 10 bases. CDR3 nucleotides: TGCAGTGCGCGTGAAGCAAATCAGCCCCAGCATTTT. Its translation: CSAREANQPQHF.

This clone was counted a few times. The chain joins TRBV6-5 to TRBJ1-2; perhaps TRBD1 as D (5 bases). Germline loops: CDR1 MNHEY, CDR2 SVGAGI. The CDR3 length is 13 residues. The V and J ends lost 1 base and 8 bases respectively, with 11 bases between them. CDR3 in amino acids: CASSYWGGDGYTF. The CDR3, as DNA: TGTGCCAGCAGTTACTGGGGGGGGGACGGCTACACCTTC.

This clone was recorded many times. Other nucleotide sequences in the sample specify the same CDR3. The V and J genes are TRBV28 and TRBJ1-4; D is ambiguous. Deletions cut 7 bases from V and 5 bases from J, with 17 bases between. CDR1 MDHEN and CDR2 SYDVKM come from the germline V gene. The CDR3 spans 15 residues. CDR3 residues: CASTPGSAPNEKLFF. CDR3 DNA sequence: TGTGCCAGCACCCCCGGCTCTGCGCCAAATGAAAAACTGTTTTTT.

This clone was seen many times. The chain links TRBV6-2 or TRBV6-3 to TRBJ2-7; D not certain. Trimming took off 5 bases at V and 2 bases at J, with 10 bases between the two ends. Germline values: CDR1 MNHEY, CDR2 SVGEGT. This CDR3 is built from 13 residues. CDR3: CASSPTSPYEQYF. The CDR3 DNA follows: TGTGCCAGCAGTCCGACATCCCCCTACGAGCAGTACTTC.

This clone showed up many times. The chain joins TRBV6-2 or TRBV6-3 to TRBJ1-5, with a weak D call TRBD1 (5 bases). Germline CDR1 MNHEY, CDR2 SVGEGT. This CDR3 spans 15 amino acids. V lost 6 bases and J 2 bases, leaving 14 bases between the germline ends. DNA for the CDR3: TGTGCCAGCAGCCCCGCGGGGACGGGCAATCAGCCCCAGCATTTT. Residues: CASSPAGTGNQPQHF.

The table lists this clone with a few counts. This chain uses TRBV28 with TRBJ2-3; 10 nucleotides align to TRBD2. The ends lost 5 bases at V and 6 bases at J; junction bases unmatched: 8. This CDR3 contains 15 residues. CDR1 MDHEN and CDR2 SYDVKM come from the germline V gene. The CDR3: CASSQTSGISDTQYF. The CDR3, as DNA: TGTGCCAGCAGTCAAACTAGCGGGATATCGGATACGCAGTATTTT.

V usage is TRBV11-2 and J usage is TRBJ2-3; TRBD1 agrees at 9 bases. There are 14 residues in the CDR3. The ends lost 5 bases at V and 4 bases at J; junction bases unmatched: 4. The germline V gene encodes CDR1 SGHAT and CDR2 FQNNGV. The CDR3 DNA reads as TGTGCCAGCAGCCGAAGACAGGGGGCAGATACGCAGTATTTT. The encoded protein is CASSRRQGADTQYF.

This clone was seen a few times. The rearrangement uses TRBV9 and TRBJ2-1; TRBD1 might be the D (6 bases). This CDR3 comprises 14 residues. The V and J ends lost 4 bases and 8 bases respectively, with 16 bases between them. From germline, CDR1 is SGDLS and CDR2 YYNGEE. The CDR3 region is CASSQNQGLDEQFF. The CDR3 nucleotides are TGTGCCAGCAGCCAAAACCAGGGGTTGGATGAGCAGTTCTTC.

This chain joins TRBV5-5 and TRBJ2-7; perhaps TRBD1 as D (5 bases). The V gene's germline CDR1 is SGHKS and CDR2 YYEKEE (reference sequence). V lost 1 base and J lost 4, with 9 bases in between. This CDR3 contains 13 residues. CDR3 bases: TGTGCCAGCAGCTTGCAGGGCTATTACGAGCAGTACTTC. It specifies CASSLQGYYEQYF.

This chain connects TRBV20-1 to TRBJ1-5; D is ambiguous. Germline assignment: CDR1 DFQATT and CDR2 SNEGSKA (reference sequence). V shed 1 base and J shed 6 bases, with 4 bases lying between them. The CDR3 length is 11 residues. The CDR3 spells CSARGRQPQHF. In DNA form, the CDR3 reads TGCAGTGCTAGAGGGCGTCAGCCCCAGCATTTT.

This chain connects TRBV27 to TRBJ2-7; D gene ambiguous. Germline lookup yields CDR1 MNHEY and CDR2 SMNVEV (reference sequence). V was trimmed by 5 bases and J by 0 bases, leaving 5 bases between them. The CDR3 spans 12 residues. The CDR3 sequence: CASSDASYEQYF. CDR3 nucleotide sequence: TGTGCCAGCAGTGACGCCTCCTACGAGCAGTACTTC.

The sample holds many counts of this clone. The J gene is TRBJ2-1, the V gene TRBV6-2 or TRBV6-3, with D perhaps TRBD2 (5 bases). CDR1 and CDR2 (germline): MNHEY, SVGEGT. V was pared by 4 bases and J by 9 bases, with 10 bases between. CDR3 length equals 12 residues. The CDR3 DNA follows: TGTGCCAGCAGTTTGTCCGCGGGTGAGCAGTTCTTC. Its translation is CASSLSAGEQFF.

In this sample, this clone turned up many times. The chain has TRBV19 and TRBJ2-3; D is unresolved. The ends were cut back, 1 base at V and 1 base at J, with 15 bases in the middle. This CDR3 region has 17 residues. The germline CDR1 and CDR2 sequences are LNHDA and SQIVND (reference sequence). The chain's CDR3 is CASSIVPGIYRTDTQYF. As DNA, the CDR3 is TGTGCCAGTAGTATAGTCCCCGGAATATACCGCACAGATACGCAGTATTTT. The complete variable domain, with remaining parts taken from reference TRBV19 and TRBJ2-3, reads DGGITQSPKYLFRKEGQNVTLSCEQNLNHDAMYWYRQDPGQGLRLIYYSQIVNDFQKGDIAEGYSVSREKKESFPLTVTSAQKNPTAFYLCASSIVPGIYRTDTQYFGPGTRLTVL.

The J gene is TRBJ2-7, the V gene TRBV20-1; D may be TRBD1 (6 bases). V lost 4 bases and J 5 bases, leaving 12 bases between the germline ends. The CDR3 runs to 12 residues. Germline assignment: CDR1 DFQATT and CDR2 SNEGSKA (reference sequence). The CDR3: CSATRGIHEQYF. DNA for the CDR3: TGCAGTGCTACCAGGGGAATCCACGAGCAGTACTTC.

V and J are TRBV29-1 and TRBJ2-1; D might be TRBD1 (7 bases). Trimming removed 6 bases from V and 6 bases from J, with 12 bases in between. The length of the CDR3 is 12 residues. Germline CDR1 and CDR2: SQVTM and ANQGSEA. Here the CDR3 reads CSVRQGGNEQFF. The CDR3 nucleotides are TGCAGCGTGAGACAGGGAGGCAATGAGCAGTTCTTC.

V gene TRBV15 combines with J gene TRBJ2-5; 7 bases line up with TRBD2. CDR1 and CDR2 from the germline V gene are LNHNV and YYDKDF (reference sequence). Trimming at V came to 0 bases and at J to 4 bases, leaving 8 bases not matched to a gene. CDR3 length: 16 residues. DNA of the CDR3: TGTGCCACCAGCAGAGATCAGAGCGGGGAGCGAGAGACCCAGTACTTC. Protein sequence: CATSRDQSGERETQYF. Variable domain in full (rest from reference TRBV15 and TRBJ2-5): DAMVIQNPRYQVTQFGKPVTLSCSQTLNHNVMYWYQQKSSQAPKLLFHYYDKDFNNEADTPDNFQSRRPNTSFCFLDIRSPGLGDTAMYLCATSRDQSGERETQYFGPGTRLLVL.

The J gene is TRBJ1-6, the V gene TRBV5-1; TRBD1 matches 8 bases. J lost 10 bases, V lost 4 bases, and 7 bases had no gene match. CDR1 is SGHRS, CDR2 YFSETQ, per germline. The CDR3 length is 14 residues. In DNA form, the CDR3 reads TGCGCCAGCAGCCTAGGACAGGGAGGATCACCCCTCCACTTT. Translated, it gives CASSLGQGGSPLHF.

This clone was detected ten times or more. The V call is TRBV27, the J call TRBJ1-1, with D tentatively TRBD1 (5 bases). V lost 3 bases, J lost 1 base, and 6 bases lay in between. This CDR3 has 13 amino acids. Germline V gene sequence: CDR1 MNHEY, CDR2 SMNVEV (reference sequence). CDR3 in DNA: TGTGCCAGCAGTTTGGGGGGGAACACTGAAGCTTTCTTT. This encodes CASSLGGNTEAFF.

In its sample, this clone was seen many times. The V gene is TRBV4-2, the J gene TRBJ2-7, with D possibly being TRBD1 (7 bases). Per germline, CDR1 LGHNA and CDR2 YNFKEQ. The germline V and J ends were trimmed by 1 base and 0 bases, with 10 bases remaining between them. This CDR3 has 15 residues. CDR3 amino acids: CASSQVQGGSYEQYF. The CDR3 nucleotides are TGTGCCAGCAGCCAAGTGCAGGGGGGCTCCTACGAGCAGTACTTC.

This chain uses TRBV7-3 with TRBJ2-1; D call uncertain. Germline assignment: CDR1 SGHTA and CDR2 FQGTGA. The CDR3 consists of 15 residues. Between the trimmed V and J ends, which lost 1 base and 5 bases, there was a span of 12 bases. CDR3 bases: TGTGCCAGCAGCTTAAACGGTGGTACCAACAATGAGCAGTTCTTC. It encodes CASSLNGGTNNEQFF.

This clone occurred a few times. The gene calls are TRBV20-1 and TRBJ2-7; 15 nucleotides match TRBD2. Germline CDR1 is DFQATT and CDR2 is SNEGSKA (reference sequence). This CDR3 has 15 residues. J gave up 2 bases and V 2 bases, and 1 base lay outside the gene matches. The CDR3 nucleotides are TGCAGTGCTAGACGGACTAGCGGGGGGGCCTACGAGCAGTACTTC. It encodes CSARRTSGGAYEQYF.

The chain uses TRBV2 and TRBJ2-1; D remains unclear. This CDR3 comprises 14 residues. The V gene's germline CDR1 is SNHLY and CDR2 FYNNEI. The ends were cut back, 4 bases at V and 9 bases at J, with 16 bases in the middle. CDR3 sequence (DNA): TGTGCCAGCAGTGGAGACCTTACGGTTGGTGAGCAGTTCTTC. As protein: CASSGDLTVGEQFF.

The chain employs TRBV20-1 and TRBJ1-1, with 9 positions matching TRBD1. The CDR3 sequence is 14 residues long. CDR1 is DFQATT and CDR2 is SNEGSKA in the germline V gene (reference sequence). The trim removed 0 bases at V and 12 bases at J, leaving 11 bases unmatched. CDR3 in DNA: TGCAGTGCTAGAGAGGGTAGAACAGGGGGCGCAACTTTCTTT. As protein: CSAREGRTGGATFF.

This clone was detected a few times. The J gene is TRBJ2-7, the V gene TRBV27; TRBD2 might be the D (6 bases). Germline values: CDR1 MNHEY, CDR2 SMNVEV (reference sequence). V was trimmed by 2 bases and J by 4 bases, leaving 12 bases between them. There are 14 residues in the CDR3. The CDR3 nucleotides are TGTGCCAGCAGTTTACGGGGGATCACGTACGAGCAGTACTTC. It codes for CASSLRGITYEQYF.

This clone was found a few times. This chain joins TRBV19 and TRBJ1-1; D not resolved. CDR3 size: 13 residues. The germline gives CDR1 LNHDA, CDR2 SQIVND (reference sequence). Trimming removed 3 bases from V and 1 base from J, with 6 bases in between. The CDR3 loop is CASSIVRNTEAFF. DNA of the CDR3: TGTGCCAGTAGTATTGTGCGGAACACTGAAGCTTTCTTT.

This clone was observed a few times. The chain employs TRBV7-8 and TRBJ1-5, with D possibly TRBD1 on 6 matching bases. Trimming removed 2 bases from V and 4 bases from J, with 21 bases in between. CDR1 SGHVS and CDR2 FQNEAQ come from the germline V gene. This CDR3 region has 18 residues. CDR3 bases: TGTGCCAGCAGCTTAAATGCTAGCCCAGGGGTAGGAAATCAGCCCCAGCATTTT. Protein product: CASSLNASPGVGNQPQHF.

CDR3 protein: CASSFLPSGAGNSPLHF. As DNA, the CDR3 is TGTGCCAGCAGTTTCCTCCCCTCCGGGGCGGGGAATTCACCCCTCCACTTT. V is TRBV27 and J is TRBJ1-6, with D possibly matching TRBD1 (5 bases). The germline V gene has CDR1 MNHEY and CDR2 SMNVEV (reference sequence). Trimming took 3 bases from V and 7 from J, leaving 19 bases between them. CDR3 length: 17 residues.